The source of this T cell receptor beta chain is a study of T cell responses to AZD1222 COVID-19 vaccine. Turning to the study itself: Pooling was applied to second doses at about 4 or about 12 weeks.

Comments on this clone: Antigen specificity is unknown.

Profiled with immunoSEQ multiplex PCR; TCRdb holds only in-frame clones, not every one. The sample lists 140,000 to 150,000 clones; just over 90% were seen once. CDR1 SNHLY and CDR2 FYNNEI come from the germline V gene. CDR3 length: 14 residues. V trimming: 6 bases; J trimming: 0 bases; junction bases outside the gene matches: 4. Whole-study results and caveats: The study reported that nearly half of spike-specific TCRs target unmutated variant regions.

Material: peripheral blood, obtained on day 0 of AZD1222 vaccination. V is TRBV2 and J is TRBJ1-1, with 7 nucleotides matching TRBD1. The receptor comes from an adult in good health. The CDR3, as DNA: TGTGCCAGCAGGAGACAGGGCATGAACACTGAAGCTTTCTTT. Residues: CASRRQGMNTEAFF.